One and the same sample provided the 13 T cell receptor beta chains below, sequenced in a study of T cell responses to AZD1222 COVID-19 vaccine. Produced via immunoSEQ multiplex PCR; TCRdb's table is partial and in-frame only. The sample carries some 140,000 clones, 80% to 95% recorded once. Sequencing was performed on peripheral blood, taken on day 0 of AZD1222 vaccination. These receptors all come from an adult in good health.

The chain joins TRBV15 to TRBJ1-1, with D unclear. V was pared by 3 bases and J by 3 bases, with 17 bases between. CDR3 length: 16 amino acids. From germline, CDR1 is LNHNV and CDR2 YYDKDF (reference sequence). CDR3 region: CATSRIPQTPHTEAFF. The CDR3 coding sequence is TGTGCCACCAGCAGGATTCCACAGACGCCGCACACTGAAGCTTTCTTT.

The chain uses TRBV6-2 or TRBV6-3 and TRBJ1-2, with TRBD1 identical over 8 bases. Germline CDR1 and CDR2: MNHEY and SVGEGT. Unmatched junction bases numbered 4, after V lost 4 bases and J lost 9 bases. The CDR3 sequence is 12 residues long. CDR3 DNA sequence: TGTGCCAGCAGTTGGACAGGGTCAAGCTACACCTTC. It translates to CASSWTGSSYTF.

The genes are TRBV7-2 and TRBJ2-2; D possibly corresponds to TRBD2 (6 bases). The CDR3 has 12 residues. Germline CDR1 SGHTA, CDR2 FQGNSA. Trimming left V 5 bases short and J 7 bases short, with 8 bases between. The CDR3 spells CASSAGYGELFF. DNA for the CDR3: TGTGCCAGCAGCGCGGGATACGGGGAGCTGTTTTTT.

The chain links TRBV7-3 to TRBJ2-5; D unresolved. The germline V and J ends were trimmed by 1 base and 3 bases, with 3 bases remaining between them. Germline V gene lookup returns CDR1 SGHTA and CDR2 FQGTGA. The CDR3 has 12 amino acids. The CDR3 sequence: CASSLNEETQYF. The CDR3 DNA follows: TGTGCCAGCAGCTTAAACGAAGAGACCCAGTACTTC.

The rearrangement links TRBV27 to TRBJ2-5, with 12 bases that match TRBD2. The ends lost 5 bases at V and 1 base at J; junction bases unmatched: 14. This CDR3 comprises 19 residues. Germline V gene data show CDR1 as MNHEY and CDR2 as SMNVEV (reference sequence). The CDR3 region is CASSPLALAGGYLQETQYF. CDR3 DNA sequence: TGTGCCAGCAGTCCCCTCGCTCTAGCGGGAGGGTATCTCCAAGAGACCCAGTACTTC.

The gene calls are TRBV30 and TRBJ2-1, with D unclear. Germline assignment: CDR1 GTSNPN and CDR2 SVGIG (reference sequence). The CDR3 length is 14 residues. Trimming removed 2 bases from V and 0 bases from J, with 8 bases in between. The CDR3: CAWSRLSSYNEQFF. The CDR3 DNA is TGTGCCTGGAGTCGGCTTAGCTCCTACAATGAGCAGTTCTTC.

In its sample, this clone was seen once. The chain uses TRBV15 and TRBJ1-3, with unresolved D. The V end was cut by 0 bases, the J end by 0 bases, with 12 bases between. This CDR3 has 17 residues. Germline V CDR1 and CDR2: LNHNV, YYDKDF (reference sequence). The CDR3 sequence: CATSRDYPPDSGNTIYF. The CDR3 nucleotides read TGTGCCACCAGCAGAGATTATCCCCCAGACTCTGGAAACACCATATATTTT.

This chain joins TRBV5-6 and TRBJ1-5; 11 bases align to TRBD1. The CDR3 has 14 residues. The ends lost 4 bases at V and 5 bases at J; junction bases unmatched: 2. Germline assignment: CDR1 SGHDT and CDR2 YYEEEE. This CDR3 reads CASSGTGGDQPQHF. The CDR3 nucleotides are TGTGCCAGCAGCGGGACAGGGGGGGATCAGCCCCAGCATTTT. Full variable domain (remainder filled in from reference TRBV5-6 and TRBJ1-5): DAGVTQSPTHLIKTRGQQVTLRCSPKSGHDTVSWYQQALGQGPQFIFQYYEEEERQRGNFPDRFSGHQFPNYSSELNVNALLLGDSALYLCASSGTGGDQPQHFGDGTRLSIL.

The V and J genes are TRBV27 and TRBJ1-1; D is possibly TRBD1 (5 bases). Germline V gives CDR1 MNHEY, CDR2 SMNVEV (reference sequence). The V and J ends lost 5 bases and 0 bases respectively, with 13 bases between them. The CDR3 totals 15 residues. The CDR3 nucleotides read TGTGCCAGCAGTCGGGCAGGGAAAATGAACACTGAAGCTTTCTTT. Amino acids: CASSRAGKMNTEAFF.

This rearrangement joins TRBV9 to TRBJ2-7, with 8 bases fitting TRBD1. The V segment lost 2 bases and the J segment 4 bases; nucleotides outside the gene matches: 8. Germline CDR1 is SGDLS and CDR2 is YYNGEE. This CDR3 is 15 amino acids long. The CDR3 region has the DNA TGTGCCAGCAGCGTCAATCCGGGACAGGCATACGAGCAGTACTTC. Protein: CASSVNPGQAYEQYF.

The chain carries TRBV7-9 and TRBJ1-5; perhaps TRBD1 as D (5 bases). Trimming removed 5 bases from V and 4 bases from J, with 9 bases in between. Germline CDR1 and CDR2: SEHNR and FQNEAQ (reference sequence). There are 13 residues in the CDR3. The CDR3 loop reads CASSRGNNQPQHF. CDR3 nucleotides: TGTGCCAGCAGCCGGGGGAATAATCAGCCCCAGCATTTT.

The chain links TRBV21-1 to TRBJ2-1; TRBD2, as called in the table, went unchecked against the DNA. TRBV21-1 is classified as a pseudogene. This CDR3 is 17 amino acids long. The CDR3 spells CASSKQWSVSSYNEQFF. In DNA, the CDR3 is TGTGCCAGCAGCAAACAGTGGAGCGTAAGCTCCTACAATGAGCAGTTCTTC.

The chain carries TRBV2 and TRBJ1-3, with D unresolved. Trimming left V 4 bases short and J 1 base short, with 5 bases between. The CDR3 length is 13 residues. Germline CDR1 SNHLY, CDR2 FYNNEI. Here the CDR3 DNA reads TGTGCCAGCAGTGGCGGGTCTGGAAACACCATATATTTT. Its translation is CASSGGSGNTIYF.